This T cell receptor beta chain appears in the sequencing data of a study of blood T cell repertoires in COVID-19. V shed 0 bases and J 7 bases; nucleotides not matched to a gene: 7. The germline gives CDR1 WNHNN, CDR2 SYGVQD (reference sequence). This CDR3 is 16 amino acids long. In the authors' methods: The authors estimated nucleated cell counts from reference gene primer amplification. Sequencing was performed with immunoSEQ multiplex PCR; in TCRdb, only in-frame clones are kept and a portion is missing. The V and J calls and clone size were taken over from that table, and D and trimming were inferred from the DNA. The repertoire holds 450,000 to 500,000 clones, approximately 83% seen once, with 3.2% in the top ten.

Sequencing was performed on peripheral blood. The V and J genes are TRBV10-1 and TRBJ2-1; TRBD2 agrees at 9 bases. The sequence derives from a human donor in a cohort sampled during active COVID-19. This chain's CDR3 is CASSESRASGKNEQFF. In DNA, the CDR3 is TGCGCCAGCAGTGAGTCGAGGGCTAGCGGGAAGAATGAGCAGTTCTTC.